This T cell receptor beta chain was identified in a study of cytomegalovirus exposure and HLA in healthy donors. Overall study context: About 180 million T cells yielded 100 million to 130 million unique TCR beta sequences, as an earlier analysis found.

Although they were nominally healthy when sampled, donors likely had unrecorded immune exposures. In the case of this clone: Its antigen remains unknown.

The V gene's germline CDR1 is SGHNT and CDR2 YYREEE (reference sequence). The CDR3 consists of 15 residues. J lost 6 bases, V lost 0 bases, and 6 bases had no gene match. 13 Jbeta primers and 60 Vbeta primers were used for the PCR. The method was immunoSEQ multiplex PCR; TCRdb's version includes in-frame clones alone and lacks a portion of them. This table lists 130,000 or so clones. Study-wide results and caveats: Using a false discovery rate of 0.05, a later analysis showed that 15,000 to 20,000 TCR beta sequences were associated with HLA alleles.

The specimen was PBMCs. The sequence was obtained from a woman aged 18-30 years in good health and CMV-seronegative. V usage is TRBV5-4 and J usage is TRBJ2-7, with 10 bases that match TRBD2. CDR3 sequence reads: CASSLGLAGAGEQYF. The CDR3, as DNA: TGTGCCAGCAGCTTGGGGCTAGCGGGAGCCGGCGAGCAGTACTTC.